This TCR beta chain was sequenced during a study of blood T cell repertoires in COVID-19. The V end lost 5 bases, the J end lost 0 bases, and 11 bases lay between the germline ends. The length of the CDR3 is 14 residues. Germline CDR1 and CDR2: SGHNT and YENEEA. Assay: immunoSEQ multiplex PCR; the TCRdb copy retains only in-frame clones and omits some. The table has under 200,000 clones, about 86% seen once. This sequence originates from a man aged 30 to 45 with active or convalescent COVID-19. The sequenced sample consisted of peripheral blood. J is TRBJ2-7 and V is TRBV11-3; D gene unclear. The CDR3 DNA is TGTGCCAGCAGCCCTGTGGAGCGCTCCTACGAGCAGTACTTC. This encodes CASSPVERSYEQYF. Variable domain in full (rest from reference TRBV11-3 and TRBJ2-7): EAGVVQSPRYKIIEKKQPVAFWCNPISGHNTLYWYLQNLGQGPELLIRYENEEAVDDSQLPKDRFSAERLKGVDSTLKIQPAELGDSAVYLCASSPVERSYEQYFGPGTRLTVT.